The rows below give T cell receptor beta chains drawn from one sample of a study of T cell changes during pregnancy in multiple sclerosis. The repertoire was sequenced with immunoSEQ multiplex PCR; TCRdb's copy has only in-frame clones and lacks some. This table has about 83,000 clones, about nine tenths appearing once. Source: PBMCs, taken in the first trimester of pregnancy. The receptors here all came from a female donor in good health, serving as a control in a pregnancy study. Some clones in this sample may be carry-over from other donors' samples. CDR3s include the opening cysteine and the closing phenylalanine or tryptophan. Each record gives: V gene, J gene, D gene, clone size, CDR3 protein, CDR3 DNA. A D gene is named only where the DNA matches it firmly. Not every row has a clone size; where given, it reads once, few, many or a size class.

TRBV2,TRBJ1-2,-,-,CASDRSGYGYTF,TGTGCCAGCGACAGGTCCGGCTATGGCTACACCTTC
TRBV4-1,TRBJ2-1,-,once,CASSQPTSRDYNEQFF,TGCGCCAGCAGCCAACCGACTAGTCGCGATTACAATGAGCAGTTCTTC
TRBV27,TRBJ2-1,TRBD2,-,CASSPGLAGAAQFF,TGTGCCAGCAGTCCAGGACTAGCGGGAGCGGCGCAGTTCTTC
TRBV7-7,TRBJ2-3,-,-,CASSPTGYDTDTQYF,TGTGCCAGCAGCCCTACAGGGTACGACACAGATACGCAGTATTTT
TRBV29-1,TRBJ1-1,-,-,CSGRGTEAFF,TGCAGCGGACGGGGGACTGAAGCTTTCTTT
TRBV28,TRBJ1-2,-,-,CASSPDGGANGYTF,TGTGCCAGCAGTCCCGACGGGGGGGCGAATGGCTACACCTTC
TRBV7-9,TRBJ2-7,TRBD1,once,CASSLVGQDGYEQYF,TGTGCCAGCAGCTTAGTTGGACAGGACGGGTACGAGCAGTACTTC
TRBV6-5,TRBJ1-3,TRBD1,-,CASSYQGQGSGNTIYF,TGTGCCAGCAGTTACCAAGGACAGGGCTCTGGAAACACCATATATTTT
TRBV4-2,TRBJ1-2,TRBD1,-,CASRQNPGQDYGYTF,TGTGCCAGCAGACAAAATCCGGGACAGGATTATGGCTACACCTTC
TRBV19,TRBJ2-6,TRBD1,-,CASSIPSGQYSGANVLTF,TGTGCCAGTAGTATACCATCGGGACAGTACTCTGGGGCCAACGTCCTGACTTTC
TRBV12-1,TRBJ2-1,-,once,CASSFLGDNDEQFF,TGTGCCAGCAGCTTCCTCGGTGACAACGATGAGCAGTTCTTC
TRBV30,TRBJ2-1,-,-,CAWSPTLAAGEQFF,TGTGCCTGGAGTCCAACCTTAGCAGCGGGTGAGCAGTTCTTC
TRBV7-9,TRBJ2-5,-,-,CASSYLNQETQYF,TGTGCCAGCAGCTACCTAAATCAAGAGACCCAGTACTTC
TRBV6-4,TRBJ2-1,-,-,CASREMGQSDEQFF,TGTGCCAGCCGTGAGATGGGACAAAGCGATGAGCAGTTCTTC
TRBV7-2,TRBJ1-6,TRBD1,once,CASSLPGGNNSPLHF,TGTGCCAGCAGCTTACCAGGGGGAAATAATTCACCCCTCCACTTT
TRBV11-2,TRBJ1-2,TRBD1,-,CASSLDRDRGGYTF,TGTGCCAGCAGCTTAGATAGGGACAGGGGCGGCTACACCTTC
TRBV6-5,TRBJ2-5,TRBD2,-,CASRRTSGRETQYF,TGTGCCAGCAGGAGGACTAGCGGGAGAGAGACCCAGTACTTC
TRBV27,TRBJ2-1,TRBD2,-,CASSLGDRRLAGGPEQFF,TGTGCCAGCAGTTTAGGGGACCGACGACTAGCGGGAGGGCCTGAGCAGTTCTTC
TRBV9,TRBJ2-4,TRBD2,-,CASSVDPGGKNIQYF,TGTGCCAGCAGCGTAGACCCGGGGGGCAAAAACATTCAGTACTTC
TRBV12-5,TRBJ1-4,TRBD1,-,CAGRPRQGTNEKLFF,TGTGCTGGACGACCGCGACAGGGAACTAATGAAAAACTGTTTTTT
TRBV28,TRBJ2-5,TRBD1,-,CASRTGIGETQYF,TGTGCCAGCAGGACAGGGATTGGAGAGACCCAGTACTTC
TRBV21-1,TRBJ1-6,-,-,CASRRQGESYNSPLHF,TGTGCCAGCAGGAGACAGGGGGAGTCCTATAATTCACCCCTCCACTTT
TRBV6-1,TRBJ2-5,TRBD2,-,CASSEVVSGRGAQYF,TGTGCCAGCAGTGAAGTAGTTAGCGGGAGAGGGGCCCAGTACTTC
TRBV2,TRBJ1-2,-,once,CASSWAGYGYTF,TGTGCCAGCAGTTGGGCGGGGTATGGCTACACCTTC
TRBV7-2,TRBJ2-1,-,-,CASSPSRGGYNEQFF,TGTGCCAGCAGCCCTTCCAGGGGCGGGTACAATGAGCAGTTCTTC
TRBV6-5,TRBJ2-7,-,-,CASRGFAGSSYEQYF,TGTGCCAGCAGAGGCTTTGCGGGAAGCTCCTACGAGCAGTACTTC
TRBV4-2,TRBJ2-4,TRBD2,-,CASSQVLPGLQNIQYF,TGTGCCAGCAGCCAAGTTCTACCGGGACTACAAAACATTCAGTACTTC
TRBV7-8,TRBJ2-7,-,-,CASSLALNRPDPYEQYF,TGTGCCAGCAGCTTAGCGCTCAACAGACCTGACCCCTACGAGCAGTACTTC
TRBV7-9,TRBJ2-7,TRBD2,-,CASSLLSVAGVDHEQYF,TGTGCCAGCAGCTTATTAAGTGTGGCGGGGGTCGATCACGAGCAGTACTTC
TRBV29-1,TRBJ2-5,TRBD2,-,CSGRVGGGRQETQYF,TGCAGCGGGAGGGTCGGGGGGGGCCGACAAGAGACCCAGTACTTC
TRBV5-1,TRBJ2-7,TRBD2,-,CASSLAGGLSYEQYF,TGCGCCAGCAGCTTAGCGGGAGGCCTTTCCTACGAGCAGTACTTC
TRBV5-5,TRBJ2-7,-,-,CASSFGDSEQYF,TGTGCCAGCAGCTTCGGGGATTCCGAGCAGTACTTC
TRBV28,TRBJ1-1,-,-,CASSRPPSSLNTEAFF,TGTGCCAGCAGCCGCCCCCCCTCGAGCCTGAACACTGAAGCTTTCTTT
TRBV6-1,TRBJ1-6,TRBD1,-,CASSALRQGNSPLHF,TGTGCCAGCAGTGCGTTAAGACAGGGGAATTCACCCCTCCACTTT
TRBV19,TRBJ1-2,TRBD1,-,CASSRTGGYYGYTF,TGTGCCAGTTCTAGGACAGGGGGCTACTATGGCTACACCTTC
TRBV28,TRBJ2-1,-,-,CASSIRGPDNNEQFF,TGTGCCAGCAGTATCAGGGGACCCGATAACAATGAGCAGTTCTTC
TRBV7-8,TRBJ2-7,-,-,CASSLGGGLSYEQYF,TGTGCCAGCAGCTTAGGCGGGGGCCTCTCCTACGAGCAGTACTTC
TRBV25-1,TRBJ2-7,TRBD1,-,CASGQDYEQYF,TGTGCCAGCGGACAGGATTACGAGCAGTACTTC
TRBV7-6,TRBJ2-2,-,-,CASSLAGGRGGELFF,TGTGCCAGCAGCCTCGCCGGGGGGCGCGGCGGGGAGCTGTTTTTT
TRBV5-5,TRBJ2-1,-,once,CASSFRGRDDEQFF,TGTGCCAGCAGCTTTCGTGGCAGGGATGATGAGCAGTTCTTC
TRBV14,TRBJ2-7,-,once,CASSPRRSWAEQYF,TGTGCCAGCAGCCCCCGACGGTCTTGGGCCGAGCAGTACTTC
TRBV28,TRBJ1-2,TRBD1,-,CASSPVGTGPTSLYGYTF,TGTGCCAGCAGTCCGGTTGGGACAGGGCCCACCTCCCTCTATGGCTACACCTTC
TRBV20-1,TRBJ2-7,TRBD1,many,CSQGAPLEQYF,TGCAGTCAGGGGGCCCCCCTCGAGCAGTACTTC
TRBV28,TRBJ1-5,-,-,CASSSTSRGNHQPQHF,TGTGCCAGCAGCTCAACCTCCCGGGGAAACCATCAGCCCCAGCATTTT
TRBV28,TRBJ1-5,-,-,CASSTRQPQHF,TGTGCCAGCAGTACTCGTCAGCCCCAGCATTTT
TRBV6-6,TRBJ1-4,TRBD1,few,CASSPDRATNEKLFF,TGTGCCAGCAGTCCGGACAGGGCAACTAATGAAAAACTGTTTTTT
TRBV6-1,TRBJ1-4,-,-,CASSESGGAGEKLFF,TGTGCCAGCAGTGAATCAGGAGGGGCAGGGGAAAAACTGTTTTTT
TRBV5-8,TRBJ1-5,-,-,CASSLQGIQPQHF,TGTGCCAGCAGCTTGCAGGGGATTCAGCCCCAGCATTTT
TRBV6-5,TRBJ2-7,-,-,CASRPIAELSYEQYF,TGTGCCAGCAGACCTATAGCGGAACTCTCCTACGAGCAGTACTTC
TRBV7-9,TRBJ2-7,TRBD2,once,CASSSGTSLGQYF,TGTGCCAGCAGCTCCGGGACTAGCCTAGGGCAGTACTTC
TRBV10-3,TRBJ2-1,TRBD2,-,CAISGTSGNEQFF,TGTGCCATCAGCGGGACTAGCGGGAATGAGCAGTTCTTC
TRBV5-8,TRBJ1-5,-,-,CASSLGQFNQPQHF,TGTGCCAGCAGCTTGGGACAGTTCAATCAGCCCCAGCATTTT
TRBV7-8,TRBJ2-5,-,-,CASSLATQETQYF,TGTGCCAGCAGCTTAGCGACACAAGAGACCCAGTACTTC
TRBV7-9,TRBJ1-1,-,few,CASSQLGATEAFF,TGTGCCAGCAGCCAACTGGGCGCCACTGAAGCTTTCTTT
TRBV19,TRBJ2-3,-,-,CASSIGATDTQYF,TGTGCCAGTAGTATTGGGGCAACAGATACGCAGTATTTT
TRBV28,TRBJ2-7,TRBD1,-,CASSLVGQGGYEQYF,TGTGCCAGCAGTTTAGTCGGACAGGGTGGCTACGAGCAGTACTTC
TRBV4-1,TRBJ2-1,TRBD2,once,CASSPSGMSYNEQFF,TGCGCCAGCAGCCCTAGCGGGATGTCCTACAATGAGCAGTTCTTC
TRBV7-2,TRBJ2-1,-,-,CASSLGGGSVYNEQFF,TGTGCCAGCAGCTTGGGGGGAGGTAGCGTCTACAATGAGCAGTTCTTC
TRBV11-3,TRBJ2-7,-,-,CASSSGGQREQYF,TGTGCCAGCAGCTCGGGGGGCCAGAGGGAGCAGTACTTC